This record concerns one T cell receptor beta chain sequence. The source of the sample is a study of T cell changes during pregnancy in multiple sclerosis. Profiled with immunoSEQ multiplex PCR; TCRdb holds only in-frame clones, not every one. The sample yields some 74,000 clones, 92% seen once. The germline gives CDR1 MNHEY, CDR2 SMNVEV (reference sequence). Trimming took 2 bases from V and 6 from J; bases not matched to a gene: 15. The CDR3 runs 17 residues. V gene TRBV27 combines with J gene TRBJ2-7; TRBD1 matches 8 bases. The sequence was collected from a female donor with multiple sclerosis, enrolled in a pregnancy study. The sample was peripheral blood, taken before pregnancy. The CDR3 DNA reads TGTGCCAGCAGTTTACTCTTTGCAGGGGGCCCCGGCCGCGAGCAGTACTTC. Amino acid sequence: CASSLLFAGGPGREQYF.